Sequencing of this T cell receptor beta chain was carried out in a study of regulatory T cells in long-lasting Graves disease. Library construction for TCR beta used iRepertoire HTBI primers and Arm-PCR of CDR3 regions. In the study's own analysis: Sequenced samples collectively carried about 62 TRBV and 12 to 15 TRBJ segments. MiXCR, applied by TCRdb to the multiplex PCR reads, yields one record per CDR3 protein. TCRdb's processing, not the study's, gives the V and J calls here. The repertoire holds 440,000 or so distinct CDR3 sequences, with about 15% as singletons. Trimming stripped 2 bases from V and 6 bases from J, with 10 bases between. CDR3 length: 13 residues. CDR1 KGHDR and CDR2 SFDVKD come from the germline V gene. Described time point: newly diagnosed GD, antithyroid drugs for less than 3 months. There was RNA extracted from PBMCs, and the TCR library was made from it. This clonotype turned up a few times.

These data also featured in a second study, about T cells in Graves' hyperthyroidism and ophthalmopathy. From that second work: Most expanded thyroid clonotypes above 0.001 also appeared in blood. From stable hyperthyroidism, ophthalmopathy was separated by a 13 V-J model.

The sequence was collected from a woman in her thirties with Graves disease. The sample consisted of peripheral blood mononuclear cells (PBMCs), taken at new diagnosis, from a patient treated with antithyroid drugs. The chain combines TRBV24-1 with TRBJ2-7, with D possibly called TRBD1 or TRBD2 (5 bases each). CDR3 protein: CATSDSIGGEQYF. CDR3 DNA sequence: TGTGCCACCAGTGATTCGATTGGGGGCGAGCAGTACTTC.